This T cell receptor (beta chain) was sequenced during a study of cytomegalovirus exposure and HLA in healthy donors. This clone came up a few times. The antigen is unknown. It was with 60 Vbeta and 13 Jbeta primers that the PCR ran. Repertoires were generated with immunoSEQ multiplex PCR, while TCRdb's copy carries only in-frame clones and drops some. The data show a few hundred thousand clones, with 65% to 85% seen just once and 2.9% held by the top ten. Findings of the study overall: Among the most significant clusters, several appeared linked to common viral pathogens in a later analysis.

The CDR3 has 20 amino acids. The germline gives CDR1 SGHVS, CDR2 FNYEAQ. The V and J ends lost 5 bases and 0 bases, in that order; junction bases with no gene match: 19. Input material: PBMCs. This receptor was obtained from a woman between 25 and 40 years old in good health and CMV-seronegative. The rearrangement joins TRBV7-6 to TRBJ1-5; 7 bases are a match to TRBD1. In DNA form, the CDR3 reads TGTGCCAGCAGCCGCCCGCTGGGACAGACTCTTTTAAATAGCAATCAGCCCCAGCATTTT. Protein: CASSRPLGQTLLNSNQPQHF.